A single sample is the source of the 16 T cell receptor beta chains below, sequenced in a study of glioma-infiltrating T cells. Using RNA template, CDR3s of TCR alpha and beta were amplified with iRepertoire arm-PCR. TCRdb called the multiplex PCR reads again in MiXCR, with one record for every CDR3 protein. The sample lists about 380,000 distinct CDR3 sequences, 41% occurring once. Sequences were obtained from glioma tissue, nonneoplastic brain tissue, or PBMCs (not recorded which). The receptor set was obtained from a human donor with low-grade glioma or glioblastoma, undergoing nonglioma brain surgery, or in good health (not recorded which).

The gene calls are TRBV2 and TRBJ2-7, with 7 bases aligning to TRBD2. This CDR3 region has 15 residues. The J segment lost 3 bases and the V segment lost 7 bases, leaving 12 bases of the junction unmatched. Germline V gene sequence: CDR1 SNHLY, CDR2 FYNNEI. The CDR3 coding sequence is TGTGCCAGCACCCCAGTAGCGACTAGCAGCTACGAGCAGTACTTC. Amino acids: CASTPVATSSYEQYF. The whole variable domain, remainder taken from reference TRBV2 and TRBJ2-7, is EPEVTQTPSHQVTQMGQEVILRCVPISNHLYFYWYRQILGQKVEFLVSFYNNEISEKSEIFDDQFSVERPDGSNFTLKIRSTKLEDSAMYFCASTPVATSSYEQYFGPGTRLTVT.

The genes are TRBV2 and TRBJ2-7; 7 bases are a match to TRBD1. The CDR3 sequence is 16 residues long. With V trimmed by 5 bases and J by 2 bases, 12 bases remained unmatched. Germline-derived CDR1 and CDR2 are SNHLY and FYNNEI. The CDR3 loop reads CASSKKTGIRTYEQYF. CDR3 DNA sequence: TGTGCCAGCAGTAAAAAGACAGGGATCCGCACCTACGAGCAGTACTTC.

This chain connects TRBV7-3 to TRBJ2-3; D remains unclear. The germline gives CDR1 SGHTA, CDR2 FQGTGA. Trimming left V 2 bases short and J 5 bases short, with 5 bases between. This CDR3 is 12 amino acids long. The CDR3 DNA follows: TGTGCCAGCAGCTTAGGGAAAGATACGCAGTATTTT. Translated: CASSLGKDTQYF.

This clonotype was counted only a few times. The rearrangement joins TRBV6-5 to TRBJ2-2; TRBD2 matches 7 bases. Germline CDR1 reads MNHEY; CDR2 reads SVGAGI. J was trimmed by 3 bases and V by 2 bases; bases with no gene match: 3. This CDR3 has 15 residues. CDR3 sequence: CASSYVAGDTGELFF. CDR3 in DNA: TGTGCCAGCAGTTACGTGGCGGGGGACACCGGGGAGCTGTTTTTT.

The chain recombines TRBV4-1 with TRBJ1-1; D is possibly TRBD1 (6 bases). The CDR3 is 15 amino acids. From germline, CDR1 is MGHRA and CDR2 YSYEKL. The V gene lost 0 bases and the J gene lost 4 bases, with 12 bases spanning the gap. The CDR3 protein is CASSQDGGRGTEAFF. The CDR3 bases are TGCGCCAGCAGCCAAGATGGGGGGCGGGGCACTGAAGCTTTCTTT.

Remarks on this clonotype: A much larger clone differs from this one at a single base, so this may be a read error. The chain is built from TRBV20-1 and TRBJ1-5; D ambiguous. Trimming cost V 2 bases and J 1 base, with 9 bases left between them. This CDR3 comprises 14 residues. CDR1 is DFQATT and CDR2 is SNEGSKA in the germline V gene (reference sequence). In DNA form, the CDR3 reads TGCAGTGCTAGAATAGGGAGCAGCAATCAGCCCCAGCATTTT. Protein: CSARIGSSNQPQHF.

J is TRBJ2-1 and V is TRBV19, with 7 bases lining up with TRBD2. Looked up from germline, CDR1 is LNHDA and CDR2 is SQIVND (reference sequence). The CDR3 sequence is 15 residues long. The V and J ends lost 4 bases and 3 bases, in that order; junction bases with no gene match: 6. The CDR3, as DNA: TGTGCCAGTAGTAGGGGGAGGGCAGGCTACAATGAGCAGTTCTTC. It translates to CASSRGRAGYNEQFF.

Of note for this clonotype: With a much larger clone just one base away, this may be a read error. The chain carries TRBV6-9 and TRBJ2-7; D gene uncertain. Germline CDR1 MNHGY, CDR2 SVAAGI. The CDR3 has 15 residues. V lost 4 bases and J lost 2, with 15 bases in between. The CDR3 loop is CASSSSLRRPYEQYF. CDR3 coding DNA: TGTGCCAGCAGTTCCTCACTACGGCGCCCCTACGAGCAGTACTTC.

About this clonotype: This may arise from a read error, as a much more abundant clone is one base away. V usage is TRBV6-5 and J usage is TRBJ1-1; the D is unclear. Germline-derived CDR1 and CDR2 are MNHEY and SVGAGI. The CDR3 length is 14 residues. V lost 6 bases, J lost 0 bases, and 11 bases lay in between. The CDR3 loop is CASSRKVMNTEAFF. The CDR3 nucleotides are TGTGCCAGCAGCCGAAAGGTAATGAACACTGAAGCTTTCTTT.

This clonotype was counted ten times or more. The J gene is TRBJ2-1, the V gene TRBV27; D may be TRBD1 (5 bases). Germline V lookup: CDR1 MNHEY, CDR2 SMNVEV (reference sequence). Between the trimmed V and J ends, which lost 5 bases and 0 bases, there was a span of 11 bases. This CDR3 has 15 residues. CDR3 nucleotide sequence: TGTGCCAGCAGTCTACGACAGAGCTCCTACAATGAGCAGTTCTTC. Protein sequence: CASSLRQSSYNEQFF.

This clonotype was counted a few times. This chain links TRBV4-3 with TRBJ2-4, with D possibly matching TRBD1 (7 bases). The V and J ends lost 0 bases and 6 bases respectively, with 15 bases between them. CDR3 length equals 16 residues. Germline V lookup: CDR1 LGHNA, CDR2 YSLEER. The CDR3, as DNA: TGCGCCAGCAGCCAAGATTGGAGGGGGCGGGGAAACATTCAGTACTTC. It is translated as CASSQDWRGRGNIQYF.

V is TRBV4-2 and J is TRBJ2-7; 10 nucleotides line up with TRBD2. J was trimmed by 0 bases and V by 4 bases; bases with no gene match: 0. From germline, CDR1 is LGHNA and CDR2 YNFKEQ. The CDR3 length is 14 residues. The CDR3, as DNA: TGTGCCAGCAGCCCTAGCGGGAGCTCCTACGAGCAGTACTTC. Its protein is CASSPSGSSYEQYF.

V gene TRBV27 combines with J gene TRBJ2-3; 15 bases match TRBD2. V trimming: 6 bases; J trimming: 4 bases; junction bases outside the gene matches: 11. This CDR3 comprises 18 residues. Germline CDR1 reads MNHEY; CDR2 reads SMNVEV (reference sequence). The CDR3: CASSSGLAGGPWADTQYF. The CDR3 DNA is TGTGCCAGCAGCTCAGGACTAGCGGGAGGGCCATGGGCAGATACGCAGTATTTT.

This clonotype came up many times. The V call is TRBV27, the J call TRBJ1-2; D is unresolved. CDR3 length equals 14 residues. V was pared by 3 bases and J by 7 bases, with 15 bases between. Germline loops: CDR1 MNHEY, CDR2 SMNVEV (reference sequence). CDR3 coding DNA: TGTGCCAGCAGTTTGGGAACGGCCCGGAGTGGCTACACCTTC. It encodes CASSLGTARSGYTF.

On this clonotype itself: One end of the junction varies from germline; a read error may be responsible. This chain links TRBV27 with TRBJ1-6; no firm D call. Germline V gene sequence: CDR1 MNHEY, CDR2 SMNVEV (reference sequence). The CDR3 is 14 residues long. The CDR3 DNA follows: TGTGCCAGCAGTCGCGACCCCTACGGTTCACCCCTCAACTTT. It codes for CASSRDPYGSPLNF.

This clonotype was seen more than once but under ten times. The genes are TRBV4-1 and TRBJ2-1; 10 bases match TRBD2. Germline values: CDR1 MGHRA, CDR2 YSYEKL. The CDR3 is 15 residues long. Trimming removed 4 bases from V and 9 bases from J; junction bases left unmatched: 9. In DNA form, the CDR3 reads TGCGCCAGCAGCCTCGGAAGCGGGAGGGCCACTGAGCAGTTCTTC. This sequence encodes CASSLGSGRATEQFF.